This TCR beta chain originates from a study of T cells in Graves' hyperthyroidism and ophthalmopathy. Whole-study results and caveats: The model foresaw ophthalmopathy a median about 6.1 months prior to onset.

This clonotype was detected only a few times. Its antigen is unidentified. RNA transcripts served as the template for amplifying TCR beta CDR3 regions. In the first-round RT-PCR of the TCR CDR3, the HTBI primer set was used. TCRdb recomputed calls from the multiplex PCR reads with MiXCR, one row per CDR3 protein. The table shows about 840,000 distinct CDR3 sequences, with around 39% occurring only once. Clinical symptoms, serum thyroxine and TRAb, thyroid ultrasound and orbital computed tomography together formed the diagnostic basis. The V gene lost 10 bases and the J gene lost 3 bases, with 13 bases spanning the gap. CDR1 is ENHRY and CDR2 is SYGVKD in the germline V gene. The CDR3 runs 13 residues.

The chain uses TRBV10-3 and TRBJ1-5; possible D gene TRBD1, 6 bases. This clonotype originated in a man between 18 and 35 years old with Graves' hyperthyroidism. The sample taken for sequencing was blood. CDR3 sequence reads: CATHRETNQPQHF. The CDR3 nucleotides read TGTGCCACCCACAGGGAGACCAATCAGCCCCAGCATTTT.